The 30 T cell receptor beta chains listed next were all sequenced from one sample in a study of technical replicates of blood from a few donors. Method: immunoSEQ multiplex PCR; TCRdb's copy keeps in-frame clones and lacks some. The sample shows 60,000 to 90,000 clones, around 97% of them seen only once. Sample: T cells isolated from PBMCs. All receptors come from a human donor in good health.

The V call is TRBV5-1, the J call TRBJ2-1; 8 bases fit TRBD1. This CDR3 has 15 amino acids. From germline, CDR1 is SGHRS and CDR2 YFSETQ. V shed 0 bases, J shed 6 bases, and the junction held 5 bases outside the gene matches. Written as DNA, the CDR3 is TGCGCCAGCAGCTTGGAGAGGACAGGGCTCAATGAGCAGTTCTTC. It encodes CASSLERTGLNEQFF.

The J gene is TRBJ1-5, the V gene TRBV15; 8 bases agree with TRBD1. J was trimmed by 4 bases and V by 0 bases; bases with no gene match: 5. The CDR3 has 16 residues. Per germline, CDR1 LNHNV and CDR2 YYDKDF (reference sequence). This CDR3 reads CATSRERTGRNQPQHF. In DNA form, the CDR3 reads TGTGCCACCAGCAGAGAAAGGACAGGGCGGAATCAGCCCCAGCATTTT.

The chain links TRBV6-6 to TRBJ2-3; D possibly corresponds to TRBD1 (5 bases). Germline loops: CDR1 MNHNY, CDR2 SVGAGI (reference sequence). Trimming stripped 6 bases from V and 4 bases from J, with 11 bases between. This CDR3 comprises 13 residues. CDR3 nucleotide sequence: TGTGCCAGCAGCCGTGTGGGGCCAGATACGCAGTATTTT. Residues: CASSRVGPDTQYF.

The rearrangement links TRBV23-1 to TRBJ2-3, with D perhaps matching TRBD2 (6 bases). TRBV23-1 is an open reading frame whose function is uncertain. V lost 2 bases, J lost 2 bases, and 14 bases lay in between. This CDR3 region has 16 residues. Written as DNA, the CDR3 is TGCGCCAGCAGTCAACAGAGGTTGCGGGACACAGATACGCAGTATTTT. As protein: CASSQQRLRDTDTQYF.

CDR3 sequence reads: CASSFGKTYEQYF. The CDR3, as DNA: TGTGCCAGCAGTTTTGGCAAGACCTACGAGCAGTACTTC. This chain joins TRBV27 and TRBJ2-7; D remains unclear. V lost 3 bases to trimming and J lost 2 bases, with 8 bases between them. The CDR3 contains 13 residues. Germline V lookup: CDR1 MNHEY, CDR2 SMNVEV (reference sequence).

The chain combines TRBV4-2 with TRBJ1-2, with 9 bases matching TRBD1. V shed 3 bases, J shed 4 bases, and the junction held 12 bases outside the gene matches. The germline gives CDR1 LGHNA, CDR2 YNFKEQ. CDR3 length equals 17 residues. In DNA form, the CDR3 reads TGTGCCAGCAGCCAGGAGACCGGGACAGGGAATATCTATGGCTACACCTTC. Protein: CASSQETGTGNIYGYTF.

This chain uses TRBV29-1 with TRBJ2-3; TRBD1 matches 10 bases. The V gene's germline CDR1 is SQVTM and CDR2 ANQGSEA. This CDR3 contains 14 residues. After removal of 6 bases from V and 1 base from J, the junction contained 4 bases not matched to a gene. CDR3 loop: CSVRTGGGTDTQYF. The CDR3 bases are TGCAGCGTCCGGACAGGGGGAGGCACAGATACGCAGTATTTT.

The chain combines TRBV15 with TRBJ2-5; 8 nucleotides line up with TRBD1. CDR1 LNHNV and CDR2 YYDKDF come from the germline V gene (reference sequence). The CDR3 has 15 residues. J gave up 5 bases and V 1 base, and 6 bases lay outside the gene matches. Written as DNA, the CDR3 is TGTGCCACCAGCAGAGTGACAGGGGAGGAGGAGACCCAGTACTTC. Its translation: CATSRVTGEEETQYF.

The chain couples TRBV27 to TRBJ2-1; the match to TRBD1 covers 9 bases. Trimming at V came to 6 bases and at J to 4 bases, leaving 10 bases not matched to a gene. Germline assignment: CDR1 MNHEY and CDR2 SMNVEV (reference sequence). The CDR3 has 16 amino acids. The CDR3 sequence is CASSRGGQGFYNEQFF. CDR3 DNA sequence: TGTGCCAGCAGCCGAGGGGGACAGGGCTTTTACAATGAGCAGTTCTTC.

The CDR3 loop is CASSPGGRVGTGELFF. The CDR3, as DNA: TGTGCCAGCAGTCCTGGGGGCAGAGTTGGGACCGGGGAGCTGTTTTTT. This rearrangement joins TRBV5-4 to TRBJ2-2, with D tentatively TRBD1 (6 bases). The CDR3 is 16 residues long. The germline CDR1 and CDR2 sequences are SGHNT and YYREEE (reference sequence). Trimming took 5 bases from V and 5 from J, leaving 19 bases between them.

The CDR3 sequence is CASSQLTSGSVYEQYF. DNA for the CDR3: TGTGCCAGCAGCCAACTAACTAGCGGGAGTGTCTACGAGCAGTACTTC. The rearrangement joins TRBV14 to TRBJ2-7; 11 positions match TRBD2. The CDR3 covers 16 residues. Germline CDR1 and CDR2: SGHDN and FVKESK. V lost 2 bases to trimming and J lost 3 bases; unmatched junction nucleotides: 6.

The chain joins TRBV11-2 to TRBJ2-1, with 9 bases fitting TRBD2. Germline V gene sequence: CDR1 SGHAT, CDR2 FQNNGV. This CDR3 comprises 14 residues. V was pared by 5 bases and J by 7 bases, with 6 bases of the junction left unmatched. In nucleotides, the CDR3 is TGTGCCAGCAGCACCCGGACTAGCGTGAATGAGCAGTTCTTC. Protein: CASSTRTSVNEQFF.

This rearrangement joins TRBV6-5 to TRBJ1-3; D gene uncertain. Germline V gives CDR1 MNHEY, CDR2 SVGAGI. V lost 6 bases, J lost 3 bases, and 15 bases lay in between. The CDR3 has 15 residues. Here the CDR3 DNA reads TGTGCCAGCAGGACCTTATCTAGAATTGGAAACACCATATATTTT. It encodes CASRTLSRIGNTIYF.

The rearrangement links TRBV28 to TRBJ2-7; TRBD2 matches at 10 bases. V was pared by 3 bases and J by 0 bases, with 5 bases of the junction left unmatched. CDR3 length: 16 residues. Germline CDR1 reads MDHEN; CDR2 reads SYDVKM. The CDR3 loop is CASSFGTSASSYEQYF. CDR3 bases: TGTGCCAGCAGTTTCGGGACTAGCGCGAGCTCCTACGAGCAGTACTTC.

V is TRBV28 and J is TRBJ2-3; D perhaps matches TRBD1 (6 bases). Looked up from germline, CDR1 is MDHEN and CDR2 is SYDVKM. Trimming cost V 0 bases and J 2 bases, with 21 bases left between them. The CDR3 has 19 residues. In DNA form, the CDR3 reads TGTGCCAGCAGTTTATGGCCAATACAAGGGGGATTTTTCACAGATACGCAGTATTTT. Translated: CASSLWPIQGGFFTDTQYF.

The CDR3 here is CASSPERGASNQPQHF. The CDR3 DNA reads TGCGCCAGCAGCCCCGAGCGGGGGGCAAGCAATCAGCCCCAGCATTTT. The chain uses TRBV4-1 and TRBJ1-5; a weak D match, TRBD1 (6 bases). V dropped 4 bases and J dropped 1 base, with 14 bases sitting between them. This CDR3 has 16 residues. Germline V CDR1 and CDR2: MGHRA, YSYEKL.

J is TRBJ1-2 and V is TRBV2, with D maybe TRBD1 (5 bases). The CDR3 is 12 amino acids. The V end lost 6 bases, the J end lost 5 bases, and 10 bases lay between the germline ends. Germline values: CDR1 SNHLY, CDR2 FYNNEI. CDR3 sequence (DNA): TGTGCCAGCAGAAGAACAGGATATGGCTACACCTTC. Protein: CASRRTGYGYTF.

The genes are TRBV27 and TRBJ2-5, with unresolved D. CDR1 and CDR2 from the germline V gene are MNHEY and SMNVEV (reference sequence). The CDR3 covers 14 residues. V was cut by 1 base and J by 1 base, with 7 bases left in between. The CDR3 nucleotides read TGTGCCAGCAGTTTATTTTACGGCCAAGAGACCCAGTACTTC. Amino acids: CASSLFYGQETQYF.

This clone was recorded once. The chain joins TRBV9 to TRBJ2-4; 12 nucleotides match TRBD1. Germline loops: CDR1 SGDLS, CDR2 YYNGEE. CDR3 size: 16 residues. J was trimmed by 4 bases and V by 6 bases; bases with no gene match: 8. This chain's CDR3 is CASTKGTGGAKNIQYF. The CDR3 coding sequence is TGTGCCAGCACCAAGGGGACAGGGGGCGCGAAAAACATTCAGTACTTC.

This clone has a single count. This rearrangement joins TRBV11-2 to TRBJ2-7; D perhaps matches TRBD2 (5 bases). The V end lost 4 bases, the J end lost 0 bases, and 7 bases lay between the germline ends. This CDR3 spans 13 amino acids. Germline V gene sequence: CDR1 SGHAT, CDR2 FQNNGV. The chain's CDR3 is CASSWSGSYEQYF. For the CDR3, the DNA is TGTGCCAGCAGCTGGAGCGGCTCCTACGAGCAGTACTTC.

The V gene is TRBV11-2, the J gene TRBJ1-4, with 9 nucleotides matching TRBD1. With V trimmed by 1 base and J by 4 bases, 1 base remained unmatched. From germline, CDR1 is SGHAT and CDR2 FQNNGV. The CDR3 sequence is 15 residues long. For the CDR3, the DNA is TGTGCCAGCAGCTTAGGGACAGGGGTTAATGAAAAACTGTTTTTT. Protein: CASSLGTGVNEKLFF.

The genes are TRBV30 and TRBJ2-3, with TRBD2 matching 7 bases. V trimming: 0 bases; J trimming: 8 bases; junction bases outside the gene matches: 5. From germline, CDR1 is GTSNPN and CDR2 SVGIG (reference sequence). The CDR3 is made up of 13 amino acids. This chain's CDR3 is CAWSVGAGPTQYF. CDR3 DNA sequence: TGTGCCTGGAGTGTTGGAGCGGGACCTACGCAGTATTTT.

This clone was counted once. The CDR3 sequence is CASSQTGTEQYF. CDR3 DNA sequence: TGTGCCAGCAGTCAAACAGGGACCGAGCAGTACTTC. The chain combines TRBV7-9 with TRBJ2-7, with a weak D call TRBD1 (6 bases). Germline values: CDR1 SEHNR, CDR2 FQNEAQ (reference sequence). Trimming pared 6 bases from V and 6 bases from J, leaving 12 bases between. The CDR3 contains 12 residues.

V and J are TRBV4-2 and TRBJ2-1, with 8 bases identical to TRBD2. The CDR3 is 16 residues long. CDR1 is LGHNA, CDR2 YNFKEQ, per germline. Germline trimming cut 0 bases from V and 8 bases from J; bases unmatched to any gene: 9. CDR3 residues: CASSQEAAGEGDEQFF. The CDR3 bases are TGTGCCAGCAGCCAAGAGGCAGCGGGAGAGGGCGATGAGCAGTTCTTC.

The J gene is TRBJ2-1, the V gene TRBV2; 11 nucleotides line up with TRBD1. The ends lost 4 bases at V and 1 base at J; junction bases unmatched: 12. The CDR3 length is 19 residues. CDR1 is SNHLY and CDR2 is FYNNEI in the germline V gene. The CDR3 is CASSAGTGGLGVSYNEQFF. The CDR3 DNA sequence: TGTGCCAGCAGTGCCGGGACAGGGGGATTAGGTGTTTCCTACAATGAGCAGTTCTTC.

The V call is TRBV7-9, the J call TRBJ2-5, with TRBD2 matching over 9 bases. The CDR3 consists of 16 residues. J was trimmed by 5 bases and V by 2 bases; bases with no gene match: 9. The germline V gene encodes CDR1 SEHNR and CDR2 FQNEAQ (reference sequence). CDR3 DNA: TGTGCCAGCAGCTTAACCGTAGCGGGAGTGTATGAGACCCAGTACTTC. This sequence encodes CASSLTVAGVYETQYF. Using reference TRBV7-9 and TRBJ2-5 for the parts outside the CDR3, the full variable domain is DTGVSQNPRHKITKRGQNVTFRCDPISEHNRLYWYRQTLGQGPEFLTYFQNEAQLEKSRLLSDRFSAERPKGSFSTLEIQRTEQGDSAMYLCASSLTVAGVYETQYFGPGTRLLVL.

The genes are TRBV11-1 and TRBJ2-2, with D maybe TRBD1 (5 bases). Germline CDR1 SGHAT, CDR2 FQDESV (reference sequence). Deletions cut 8 bases from V and 6 bases from J, with 10 bases between. The CDR3 extends over 12 amino acids. The CDR3 protein is CASSRGSGELFF. The CDR3 DNA follows: TGTGCCAGCTCTAGGGGATCCGGGGAGCTGTTTTTT.

This chain uses TRBV2 with TRBJ1-1, with D perhaps matching TRBD1 (5 bases). The ends were cut back, 9 bases at V and 1 base at J, with 9 bases in the middle. The CDR3 has 12 amino acids. Germline V lookup: CDR1 SNHLY, CDR2 FYNNEI. CDR3 nucleotide sequence: TGTGCCAGAGGGGTAGAGAACACTGAAGCTTTCTTT. This translates into CARGVENTEAFF.

The chain has TRBV4-1 and TRBJ2-1, with D perhaps matching TRBD2 (6 bases). This CDR3 is built from 17 residues. Trimming took 0 bases from V and 4 from J, leaving 16 bases between them. Germline V lookup: CDR1 MGHRA, CDR2 YSYEKL. The CDR3 spells CASSQEGVEGRYNEQFF. As DNA, the CDR3 is TGCGCCAGCAGCCAAGAGGGGGTGGAGGGTCGTTACAATGAGCAGTTCTTC.

The rearrangement links TRBV4-2 to TRBJ2-7, with 10 positions matching TRBD2. V lost 3 bases, J lost 4 bases, and 3 bases stayed unmatched. Germline values: CDR1 LGHNA, CDR2 YNFKEQ. This CDR3 contains 14 residues. CDR3 bases: TGTGCCAGCAGCCAGAGGACTAGCGGTTACGAGCAGTACTTC. It encodes CASSQRTSGYEQYF.